These 24 T cell receptor beta chains came from one sample sequenced in a study of control samples from healthy donors and cancer patients. Repertoires were generated with immunoSEQ multiplex PCR, while TCRdb's copy carries only in-frame clones and drops some. The table includes more than 9,500 clones, roughly 90% detected once. The specimen was formalin-fixed, paraffin-embedded tissue. The source is a male donor with melanoma.

The chain links TRBV27 to TRBJ2-3; 15 nucleotides agree with TRBD2. Trimming removed 6 bases from V and 0 bases from J; junction bases left unmatched: 7. The CDR3 extends over 18 amino acids. Germline assignment: CDR1 MNHEY and CDR2 SMNVEV (reference sequence). This CDR3 reads CASSRTSGRALSTDTQYF. As DNA, the CDR3 is TGTGCCAGCAGCCGGACTAGCGGGAGGGCCCTTAGCACAGATACGCAGTATTTT.

CDR3 amino acids: CASSMGDGDEQYF. CDR3 bases: TGTGCCAGTAGTATGGGGGATGGAGACGAGCAGTACTTC. The rearrangement links TRBV19 to TRBJ2-7, with D possibly called TRBD1 or TRBD2 (5 bases each). V lost 3 bases and J 5 bases, leaving 11 bases between the germline ends. This CDR3 comprises 13 residues. Germline CDR1 reads LNHDA; CDR2 reads SQIVND (reference sequence).

A single count supports this clone. The chain links TRBV5-1 to TRBJ2-3; D remains ambiguous. This CDR3 has 13 amino acids. V gave up 0 bases and J gave up 5 bases, with 7 bases separating them. Germline V gene lookup returns CDR1 SGHRS and CDR2 YFSETQ. This CDR3 is CASSLGWVDTQYF. The CDR3 DNA reads as TGCGCCAGCAGCTTGGGCTGGGTAGATACGCAGTATTTT.

The chain joins TRBV6-5 to TRBJ1-4, with 7 bases aligning to TRBD1. There are 14 residues in the CDR3. The V segment lost 0 bases and the J segment 5 bases; nucleotides outside the gene matches: 0. Germline CDR1 reads MNHEY; CDR2 reads SVGAGI. The CDR3 protein is CASSYSGGNEKLFF. The CDR3 bases are TGTGCCAGCAGTTACTCAGGGGGCAATGAAAAACTGTTTTTT.

The gene calls are TRBV7-9 and TRBJ2-5, with TRBD2 identical over 7 bases. This CDR3 has 14 amino acids. Germline V gene sequence: CDR1 SEHNR, CDR2 FQNEAQ (reference sequence). V lost 1 base, J lost 4 bases, and 3 bases stayed unmatched. CDR3 DNA: TGTGCCAGCAGCTTAGGGACTAGAGGAGAGACCCAGTACTTC. Translation: CASSLGTRGETQYF.

In nucleotides, the CDR3 is TGTGCCAGCAGCCAATACTCCTACGAGCAGTACTTC. Amino acid sequence: CASSQYSYEQYF. The chain is built from TRBV4-2 and TRBJ2-7, with no clear D. The CDR3 covers 12 residues. Trimming removed 2 bases at V and 0 bases at J, with 2 bases between. Germline V gene data show CDR1 as LGHNA and CDR2 as YNFKEQ.

A word on this clone: Germline is not matched at one junction end, which may reflect a read error. The CDR3 DNA reads TGTGCCAGCAGCTTTAGAAACCAAGAAGGTGGCTATACCTTC. It translates to CASSFRNQEGGYTF. The chain joins TRBV7-2 to TRBJ1-2, with D unresolved. Germline-derived CDR1 and CDR2 are SGHTA and FQGNSA. This CDR3 has 14 amino acids.

This sequence joins TRBV2 and TRBJ2-2, with D perhaps matching TRBD1 (5 bases). The CDR3 has 13 amino acids. Trimming left V 7 bases short and J 4 bases short, with 10 bases between. Germline V gene lookup returns CDR1 SNHLY and CDR2 FYNNEI. The CDR3 reads CASMGRLTGELFF. CDR3 bases: TGTGCCAGCATGGGGCGGCTCACCGGGGAGCTGTTTTTT.

This chain connects TRBV5-5 to TRBJ2-6, with a tentative D call TRBD2 (5 bases). Trimming left V 5 bases short and J 2 bases short, with 17 bases between. Looked up from germline, CDR1 is SGHKS and CDR2 is YYEKEE (reference sequence). The CDR3 spans 17 residues. The CDR3 DNA is TGTGCCAGCAGTCTAGGCCCGGCGGGCCCTGGGGCCAACGTCCTGACTTTC. Translating it yields CASSLGPAGPGANVLTF.

The chain links TRBV2 to TRBJ2-3; TRBD2 matches at 14 bases. After removal of 6 bases from V and 4 bases from J, the junction contained 6 bases not matched to a gene. The CDR3 spans 16 residues. CDR1 and CDR2 from the germline V gene are SNHLY and FYNNEI. This CDR3 is CASSPRTSGRSDTQYF. The CDR3 nucleotides are TGTGCCAGCAGCCCTCGGACTAGCGGGAGGTCAGATACGCAGTATTTT.

The chain employs TRBV27 and TRBJ2-1; 7 bases line up with TRBD2. The CDR3 is made up of 17 amino acids. Germline V gene data show CDR1 as MNHEY and CDR2 as SMNVEV (reference sequence). V lost 5 bases, J lost 0 bases, and 10 bases stayed unmatched. CDR3 coding DNA: TGTGCCAGCAGTGTGGGCGGCGGGAGAAACTCCTACAATGAGCAGTTCTTC. Its protein is CASSVGGGRNSYNEQFF.

The chain recombines TRBV20-1 with TRBJ2-1; perhaps TRBD2 as D (6 bases). Germline assignment: CDR1 DFQATT and CDR2 SNEGSKA (reference sequence). CDR3 length equals 11 residues. V lost 6 bases to trimming and J lost 8 bases, with 11 bases between them. CDR3 DNA: TGCAGTGCCACGGAGGGGTATGAGCAGTTCTTC. It is translated as CSATEGYEQFF.

The genes are TRBV10-3 and TRBJ1-1, with D possibly being TRBD1 (5 bases). The CDR3 is 14 amino acids. Germline V gene data show CDR1 as ENHRY and CDR2 as SYGVKD. The ends were cut back, 2 bases at V and 7 bases at J, with 14 bases in the middle. The CDR3 protein is CAISERGQANEAFF. Here the CDR3 DNA reads TGTGCCATCAGTGAGAGGGGCCAGGCTAATGAAGCTTTCTTT.

The DNA of the CDR3 is TGTGCCAGTCGATGGGGGGGACTTAGCAATCAGCCCCAGCATTTT. Protein product: CASRWGGLSNQPQHF. The rearrangement links TRBV19 to TRBJ1-5; TRBD1 might be the D (5 bases). Trimming took 8 bases from V and 0 from J, leaving 14 bases between them. The CDR3 runs 15 residues. Germline V gene lookup returns CDR1 LNHDA and CDR2 SQIVND (reference sequence).

The V gene is TRBV27, the J gene TRBJ2-7, with 9 bases matching TRBD1. Looked up from germline, CDR1 is MNHEY and CDR2 is SMNVEV (reference sequence). The CDR3 runs to 13 residues. The V segment lost 7 bases and the J segment 1 base; nucleotides outside the gene matches: 2. CDR3 residues: CASNGQGSYEQYV. CDR3 DNA sequence: TGTGCCAGCAACGGACAGGGGTCCTACGAGCAGTACGTC.

This rearrangement joins TRBV9 to TRBJ2-3, with no clear D. Per germline, CDR1 SGDLS and CDR2 YYNGEE. V was clipped by 0 bases and J by 5 bases, with 7 bases between them. The CDR3 loop spans 13 amino acids. CDR3 nucleotides: TGTGCCAGCAGCGTAGCCTTGGTAGATACGCAGTATTTT. This sequence encodes CASSVALVDTQYF.

The gene calls are TRBV7-6 and TRBJ2-2, with a possible D match to TRBD1 (5 bases). V was clipped by 2 bases and J by 7 bases, with 14 bases between them. The CDR3 runs 15 residues. The germline V gene encodes CDR1 SGHVS and CDR2 FNYEAQ. In DNA, the CDR3 is TGTGCCAGCAGCTTACAGGGTCCCCCCGTCGGGGAGCTGTTTTTT. It specifies CASSLQGPPVGELFF.

V is TRBV5-1 and J is TRBJ2-5; TRBD1 agrees at 7 bases. CDR1 is SGHRS and CDR2 is YFSETQ in the germline V gene. The CDR3 runs 18 residues. Losses at the gene ends were 3 bases for V and 3 bases for J; bases not matched to a gene: 17. CDR3 region: CASSSPAARLDRKETQYF. For the CDR3, the DNA is TGCGCCAGCAGCTCCCCTGCGGCCAGGCTGGACAGGAAAGAGACCCAGTACTTC.

The chain links TRBV5-5 to TRBJ1-1; D may be TRBD1 (5 bases). V lost 5 bases and J 0 bases, leaving 8 bases between the germline ends. The CDR3 runs 13 residues. Germline V gives CDR1 SGHKS, CDR2 YYEKEE (reference sequence). This CDR3 reads CASRRDLNTEAFF. In DNA form, the CDR3 reads TGTGCCAGCAGGAGGGACCTGAACACTGAAGCTTTCTTT.

The sample holds a few counts of this clone. The chain recombines TRBV29-1 with TRBJ2-1; D perhaps matches TRBD1 (6 bases). Germline V gene sequence: CDR1 SQVTM, CDR2 ANQGSEA. This CDR3 contains 12 residues. Trimming took off 6 bases at V and 7 bases at J, with 13 bases between the two ends. This chain's CDR3 is CSVLRGLNEQFF. CDR3 in DNA: TGCAGCGTCCTAAGGGGGTTGAATGAGCAGTTCTTC.

This chain joins TRBV7-9 and TRBJ2-7, with D possibly matching TRBD1 (5 bases). V shed 5 bases and J shed 2 bases, with 16 bases lying between them. CDR3 length equals 15 residues. Germline assignment: CDR1 SEHNR and CDR2 FQNEAQ (reference sequence). CDR3 nucleotide sequence: TGTGCCAGCAGCCCAGACAGTGTTGGGGCCTACGAGCAGTACTTC. As protein: CASSPDSVGAYEQYF. The full variable domain, with the rest looked up from reference TRBV7-9 and TRBJ2-7, is DTGVSQNPRHKITKRGQNVTFRCDPISEHNRLYWYRQTLGQGPEFLTYFQNEAQLEKSRLLSDRFSAERPKGSFSTLEIQRTEQGDSAMYLCASSPDSVGAYEQYFGPGTRLTVT.

The chain uses TRBV6-1 and TRBJ1-5; 8 nucleotides align to TRBD1. Germline trimming cut 2 bases from V and 2 bases from J; bases unmatched to any gene: 2. From germline, CDR1 is MNHNS and CDR2 SASEGT. The CDR3 runs 15 residues. The CDR3 nucleotides are TGTGCCAGCAGTGAAAAACAGGGGGGCAATCAGCCCCAGCATTTT. Translation gives CASSEKQGGNQPQHF.

The CDR3 loop is CASSTGTDTQYF. CDR3 nucleotide sequence: TGTGCCAGCAGTACCGGCACAGATACGCAGTATTTT. The rearrangement joins TRBV6-2 or TRBV6-3 to TRBJ2-3; no clear D gene. The CDR3 loop spans 12 amino acids. Germline CDR1 MNHEY, CDR2 SVGEGT. V was cut by 5 bases and J by 1 base, with 4 bases left in between.

In regard to this clone: The sample carries other DNA sequences with the same CDR3. This CDR3 is CASSPRTGSTDTQYF. In DNA form, the CDR3 reads TGTGCCAGCAGCCCTAGGACAGGAAGCACAGATACGCAGTATTTT. This chain uses TRBV11-3 with TRBJ2-3; 7 bases are a match to TRBD1. The V gene's germline CDR1 is SGHNT and CDR2 YENEEA. The CDR3 runs 15 residues. Trimming took 5 bases from V and 0 from J; bases not matched to a gene: 5.